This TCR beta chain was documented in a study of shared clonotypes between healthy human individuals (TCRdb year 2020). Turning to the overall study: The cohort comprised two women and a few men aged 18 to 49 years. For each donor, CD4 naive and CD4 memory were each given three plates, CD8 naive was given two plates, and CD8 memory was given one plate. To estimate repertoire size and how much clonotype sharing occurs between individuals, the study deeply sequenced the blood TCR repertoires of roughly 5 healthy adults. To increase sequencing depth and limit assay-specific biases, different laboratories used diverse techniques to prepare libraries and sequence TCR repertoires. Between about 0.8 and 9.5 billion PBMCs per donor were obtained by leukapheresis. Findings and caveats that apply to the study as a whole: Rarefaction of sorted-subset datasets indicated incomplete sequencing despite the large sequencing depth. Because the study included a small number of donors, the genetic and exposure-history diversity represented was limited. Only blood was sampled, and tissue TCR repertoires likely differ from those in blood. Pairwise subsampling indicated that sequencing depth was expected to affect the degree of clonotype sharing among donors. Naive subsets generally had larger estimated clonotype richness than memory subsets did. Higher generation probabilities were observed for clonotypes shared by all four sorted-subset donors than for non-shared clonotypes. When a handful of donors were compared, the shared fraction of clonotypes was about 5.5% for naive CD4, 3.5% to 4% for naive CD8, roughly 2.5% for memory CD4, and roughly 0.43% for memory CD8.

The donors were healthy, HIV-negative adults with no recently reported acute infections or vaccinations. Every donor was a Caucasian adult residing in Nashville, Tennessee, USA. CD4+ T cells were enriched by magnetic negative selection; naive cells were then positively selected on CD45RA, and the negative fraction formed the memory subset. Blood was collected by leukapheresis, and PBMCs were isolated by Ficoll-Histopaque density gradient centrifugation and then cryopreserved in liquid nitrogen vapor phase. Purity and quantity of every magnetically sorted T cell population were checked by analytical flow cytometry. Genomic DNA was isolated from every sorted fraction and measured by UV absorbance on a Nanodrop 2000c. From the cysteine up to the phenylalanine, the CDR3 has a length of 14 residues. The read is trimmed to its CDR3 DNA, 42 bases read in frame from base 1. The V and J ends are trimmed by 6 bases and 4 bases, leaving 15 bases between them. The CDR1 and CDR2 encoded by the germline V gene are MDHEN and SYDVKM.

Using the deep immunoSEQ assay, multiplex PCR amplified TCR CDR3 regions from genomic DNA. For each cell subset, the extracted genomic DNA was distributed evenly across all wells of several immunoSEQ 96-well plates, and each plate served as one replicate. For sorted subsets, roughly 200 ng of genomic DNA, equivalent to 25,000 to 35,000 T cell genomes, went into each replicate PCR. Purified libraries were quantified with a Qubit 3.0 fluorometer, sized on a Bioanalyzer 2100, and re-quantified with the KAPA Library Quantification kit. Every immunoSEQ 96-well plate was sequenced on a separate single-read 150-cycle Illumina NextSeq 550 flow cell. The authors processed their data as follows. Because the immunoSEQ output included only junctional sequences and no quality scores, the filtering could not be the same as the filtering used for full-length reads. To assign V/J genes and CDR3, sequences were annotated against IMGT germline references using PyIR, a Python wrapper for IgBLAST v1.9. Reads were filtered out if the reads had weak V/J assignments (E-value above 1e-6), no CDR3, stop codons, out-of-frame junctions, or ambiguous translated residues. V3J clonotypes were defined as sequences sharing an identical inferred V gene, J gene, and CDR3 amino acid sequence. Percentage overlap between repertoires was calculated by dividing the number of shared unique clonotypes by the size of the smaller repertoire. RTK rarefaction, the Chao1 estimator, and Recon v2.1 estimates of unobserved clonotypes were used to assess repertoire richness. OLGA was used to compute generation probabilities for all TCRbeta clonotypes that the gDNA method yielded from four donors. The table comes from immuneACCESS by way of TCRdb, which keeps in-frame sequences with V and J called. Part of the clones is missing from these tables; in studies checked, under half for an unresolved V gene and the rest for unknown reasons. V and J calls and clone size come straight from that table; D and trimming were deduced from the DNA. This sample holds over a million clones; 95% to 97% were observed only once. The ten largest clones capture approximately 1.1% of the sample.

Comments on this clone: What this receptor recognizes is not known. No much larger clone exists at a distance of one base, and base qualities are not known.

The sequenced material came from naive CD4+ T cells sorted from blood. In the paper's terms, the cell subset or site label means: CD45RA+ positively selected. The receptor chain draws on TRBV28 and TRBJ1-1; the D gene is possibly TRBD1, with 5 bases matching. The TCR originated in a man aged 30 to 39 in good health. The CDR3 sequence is CASRGEPAGTEAFF. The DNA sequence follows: TGTGCCAGCAGGGGGGAACCGGCCGGCACTGAAGCTTTCTTT.